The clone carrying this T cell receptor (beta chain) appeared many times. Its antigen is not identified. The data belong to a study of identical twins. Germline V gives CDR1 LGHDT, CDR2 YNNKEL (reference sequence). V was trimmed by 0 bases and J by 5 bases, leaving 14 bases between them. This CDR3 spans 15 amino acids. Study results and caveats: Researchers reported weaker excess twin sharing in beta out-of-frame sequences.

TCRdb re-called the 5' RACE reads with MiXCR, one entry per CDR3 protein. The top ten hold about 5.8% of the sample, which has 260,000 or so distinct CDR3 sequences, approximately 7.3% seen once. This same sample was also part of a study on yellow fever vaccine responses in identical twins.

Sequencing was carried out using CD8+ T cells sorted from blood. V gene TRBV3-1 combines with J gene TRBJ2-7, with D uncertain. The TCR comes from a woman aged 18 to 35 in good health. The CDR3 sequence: CASSQDLGSFHEQYF. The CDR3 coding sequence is TGTGCCAGCAGCCAAGATCTAGGTAGTTTCCACGAGCAGTACTTC.